This passage covers 18 T cell receptor beta chains from one sample sequenced in a study of T-cell memory formation after mild COVID-19. TCRdb reanalysed the 5' RACE reads using MiXCR and keeps one entry per CDR3 protein. The sample has around 100,000 distinct CDR3 sequences; roughly 10% are singletons. Sequencing was carried out using PBMCs or a T cell subset sorted from them (not recorded which). Receptors originate from a man aged 18 to 30 who had mild COVID-19 (a few samples of this study predate the infection). Cell type and time point are not known.

This clonotype was seen more than once but under ten times. This rearrangement joins TRBV6-2 or TRBV6-3 to TRBJ1-3; D is unresolved. V was cut by 5 bases and J by 4 bases, with 9 bases left in between. The CDR3 extends over 13 amino acids. Germline CDR1 reads MNHEY; CDR2 reads SVGEGT. CDR3 sequence (DNA): TGTGCCAGCAGTCAGATGCCCGGAAACACCATATATTTT. Its translation: CASSQMPGNTIYF.

This chain links TRBV4-3 with TRBJ2-3; D gene ambiguous. Per the germline V gene, CDR1 is LGHNA and CDR2 is YSLEER. CDR3 size: 15 residues. V lost 4 bases and J 0 bases, leaving 11 bases between the germline ends. The CDR3 here is CASSRNSLSTDTQYF. CDR3 DNA: TGCGCCAGCAGCCGGAACAGCCTTAGCACAGATACGCAGTATTTT.

The chain links TRBV19 to TRBJ1-1; D might be TRBD1 (5 bases). Germline lookup yields CDR1 LNHDA and CDR2 SQIVND (reference sequence). CDR3 length equals 13 residues. V was cut by 4 bases and J by 6 bases, with 12 bases left in between. The CDR3 protein is CASSTTAWSEAFF. CDR3 DNA: TGTGCCAGTAGTACGACAGCGTGGTCTGAAGCTTTCTTT.

This clonotype was seen a handful of times. V and J are TRBV4-3 and TRBJ1-1, with a tentative D call TRBD1 (5 bases). The CDR3 is 15 residues long. Germline CDR1 and CDR2: LGHNA and YSLEER. Trimming removed 0 bases from V and 4 bases from J, with 12 bases in between. The CDR3 bases are TGCGCCAGCAGCCAAGACGGGACGGCGGGCACTGAAGCTTTCTTT. Its protein is CASSQDGTAGTEAFF.

The V gene is TRBV29-1, the J gene TRBJ2-1, with 14 bases that match TRBD2. The CDR3 totals 16 residues. The germline gives CDR1 SQVTM, CDR2 ANQGSEA. CDR3 bases: TGCAGTATGACTAGCGGGGGGGCTAGCTCCTACAATGAGCAGTTCTTC. Its translation: CSMTSGGASSYNEQFF.

This clonotype was counted a few times. The chain combines TRBV5-1 with TRBJ2-3, with D unresolved. V was shortened by 0 bases and J by 0 bases, with 14 bases between the two germline ends. This CDR3 has 17 amino acids. Germline-derived CDR1 and CDR2 are SGHRS and YFSETQ. The CDR3 DNA sequence: TGCGCCAGCAGCTTGGATTCGGCCGCTGCTAGCACAGATACGCAGTATTTT. This sequence encodes CASSLDSAAASTDTQYF.

This chain links TRBV28 with TRBJ2-3; D is possibly TRBD2 (7 bases). V was pared by 5 bases and J by 7 bases, with 13 bases between. The CDR3 consists of 13 residues. Germline V gene sequence: CDR1 MDHEN, CDR2 SYDVKM. The CDR3 region is CASSRGGANTQYF. CDR3 DNA sequence: TGTGCCAGCAGTCGAGGGGGGGCCAATACGCAGTATTTT.

The chain uses TRBV5-1 and TRBJ2-5; no clear D. The CDR3 is 14 residues long. Trimming removed 0 bases at V and 2 bases at J, with 8 bases between. Germline V CDR1 and CDR2: SGHRS, YFSETQ. CDR3: CASSLVGPQETQYF. The CDR3 DNA reads as TGCGCCAGCAGCTTGGTCGGGCCTCAAGAGACCCAGTACTTC.

The chain joins TRBV29-1 to TRBJ2-2; D not certain. Trimming took 5 bases from V and 4 from J, leaving 8 bases between them. CDR1 and CDR2 (germline): SQVTM, ANQGSEA. The CDR3 is 12 residues long. This CDR3 is CSVLHSTGELFF. CDR3 bases: TGCAGCGTTTTACATAGCACCGGGGAGCTGTTTTTT.

This clonotype appeared a few times. This sequence joins TRBV6-5 and TRBJ1-6; 9 nucleotides match TRBD1. The CDR3 has 14 amino acids. Per the germline V gene, CDR1 is MNHEY and CDR2 is SVGAGI. V dropped 6 bases and J dropped 9; count of bases not matched to a gene: 6. CDR3 loop: CASSLGTGSSPLHF. CDR3 sequence (DNA): TGTGCCAGCAGCCTAGGGACAGGGAGTTCACCCCTCCACTTT.

This sequence joins TRBV5-1 and TRBJ2-7; TRBD1 agrees at 10 bases. The CDR3 sequence is 16 residues long. After removal of 0 bases from V and 9 bases from J, the junction contained 12 bases not matched to a gene. Germline loops: CDR1 SGHRS, CDR2 YFSETQ. The CDR3 nucleotides read TGCGCCAGCAGCTTGGTGCCGGACAGGGGGTCCAACGGGCAGTACTTC. Protein: CASSLVPDRGSNGQYF.

The chain carries TRBV19 and TRBJ2-1; D is undetermined. The CDR3 covers 16 residues. The V gene lost 1 base and the J gene lost 5 bases, with 15 bases spanning the gap. Germline CDR1 reads LNHDA; CDR2 reads SQIVND (reference sequence). The CDR3 DNA follows: TGTGCCAGTAGTATAGTTTGGACCCCGGTAGACAATGAGCAGTTCTTC. Its protein is CASSIVWTPVDNEQFF. The complete variable domain, with remaining parts taken from reference TRBV19 and TRBJ2-1, reads DGGITQSPKYLFRKEGQNVTLSCEQNLNHDAMYWYRQDPGQGLRLIYYSQIVNDFQKGDIAEGYSVSREKKESFPLTVTSAQKNPTAFYLCASSIVWTPVDNEQFFGPGTRLTVL.

This chain joins TRBV7-6 and TRBJ1-4, with 12 positions matching TRBD1. V was pared by 7 bases and J by 12 bases, with 9 bases of the junction left unmatched. Germline lookup yields CDR1 SGHVS and CDR2 FNYEAQ. The CDR3 is 14 amino acids. As DNA, the CDR3 is TGTGCCAGCACGGCCGGGACAGGGGGCCCGGAACTGTTTTTT. Amino acids: CASTAGTGGPELFF.

This clonotype was seen only a few times. The chain uses TRBV6-2 or TRBV6-3 and TRBJ2-5; 13 bases match TRBD2. This CDR3 has 15 residues. Germline V gene data show CDR1 as MNHEY and CDR2 as SVGEGT. Trimming took 8 bases from V and 0 from J; bases not matched to a gene: 3. In DNA form, the CDR3 reads TGTGCCAGCGATACTAGCGGGGGGGACCAAGAGACCCAGTACTTC. Encoded protein: CASDTSGGDQETQYF.

This clonotype was detected ten times or more. This rearrangement joins TRBV6-6 to TRBJ2-7; D possibly corresponds to TRBD1 (5 bases). Germline CDR1 reads MNHNY; CDR2 reads SVGAGI (reference sequence). This CDR3 comprises 14 residues. V dropped 5 bases and J dropped 2 bases, with 13 bases sitting between them. The CDR3 spells CASSPHRSPYEQYV. The CDR3 bases are TGTGCCAGCAGTCCCCACAGGAGTCCCTACGAGCAGTACGTC.

This clonotype has just a few counts. V usage is TRBV10-1 and J usage is TRBJ2-3; the match to TRBD2 covers 7 bases. The CDR3 totals 16 residues. V dropped 2 bases and J dropped 0; count of bases not matched to a gene: 5. The germline CDR1 and CDR2 sequences are WNHNN and SYGVQD (reference sequence). The CDR3 loop reads CASSERAGVSTDTQYF. The CDR3 DNA reads as TGCGCCAGCAGTGAGAGGGCGGGGGTAAGCACAGATACGCAGTATTTT.

V usage is TRBV6-6 and J usage is TRBJ1-2; no clear D. V lost 4 bases and J lost 8, with 20 bases in between. This CDR3 is built from 15 residues. Germline V gene lookup returns CDR1 MNHNY and CDR2 SVGAGI (reference sequence). In DNA form, the CDR3 reads TGTGCCAGCAGTTCGAGTGGAGAGGACCCCGGGGGCTACACCTTC. Protein sequence: CASSSSGEDPGGYTF.

There are a few counts of this clonotype. Germline and junction disagree at one end, which may indicate a read error. The chain employs TRBV2 and TRBJ2-1; D not certain. The CDR3 loop spans 15 amino acids. Germline CDR1 SNHLY, CDR2 FYNNEI. The CDR3 DNA reads as TGTGCCAGCAGGGAAGGCATAAGCTCCTACAATGAGCAGTTCTTC. This translates into CASREGISSYNEQFF.